The 29 T cell receptor beta chains presented below share a single source sample, sequenced in a study of radiation and T cells in renal cell carcinoma. Data came from immunoSEQ multiplex PCR; TCRdb stores just in-frame clones and leaves some out. The sample holds 10,000 to 15,000 clones; over 60% are singletons and the top ten take roughly 20%. Treatment described: treatment-naive control, cytoreductive nephrectomy. Sequences were derived from tumor tissue, sampled from a patient whose treatment was nephrectomy without radiotherapy. Receptors were obtained from a woman older than 75 with renal cell carcinoma.

This chain links TRBV6-6 with TRBJ1-2; 9 bases match TRBD1. Per germline, CDR1 MNHNY and CDR2 SVGAGI (reference sequence). This CDR3 region has 15 residues. The junction had 11 bases not matched to a gene; V was cut back by 5 bases and J by 7 bases. CDR3 in DNA: TGTGCCAGCAGTCGTGAGAGGGGGACAGGGTTTGGCTACACCTTC. Translated: CASSRERGTGFGYTF.

The chain uses TRBV4-1 and TRBJ2-5; weak D call: TRBD1 (5 bases). CDR3 length: 16 amino acids. Trimming cost V 1 base and J 4 bases, with 16 bases left between them. Germline-derived CDR1 and CDR2 are MGHRA and YSYEKL. CDR3 sequence: CASSQGGPDEGETQYF. As DNA, the CDR3 is TGCGCCAGCAGCCAAGGGGGCCCGGACGAAGGAGAGACCCAGTACTTC.

V usage is TRBV9 and J usage is TRBJ2-5; possibly TRBD2 for D (6 bases). V lost 4 bases to trimming and J lost 4 bases, with 17 bases between them. Germline values: CDR1 SGDLS, CDR2 YYNGEE. The CDR3 spans 15 residues. This CDR3 is CASSPSSGDLETQYF. CDR3 nucleotides: TGTGCCAGCAGCCCATCGTCGGGGGACTTAGAGACCCAGTACTTC. The full variable domain, with the rest looked up from reference TRBV9 and TRBJ2-5, is DSGVTQTPKHLITATGQRVTLRCSPRSGDLSVYWYQQSLDQGLQFLIQYYNGEERAKGNILERFSAQQFPDLHSELNLSSLELGDSALYFCASSPSSGDLETQYFGPGTRLLVL.

The chain has TRBV7-2 and TRBJ2-5; D possibly matches TRBD1 or TRBD2 (7 bases each). Per germline, CDR1 SGHTA and CDR2 FQGNSA. There are 15 residues in the CDR3. V lost 5 bases and J 1 base, leaving 14 bases between the germline ends. CDR3 residues: CASSPRGGIQETQYF. DNA of the CDR3: TGTGCCAGCAGCCCCAGGGGGGGGATCCAAGAGACCCAGTACTTC.

This sequence joins TRBV7-2 and TRBJ1-2; unclear D gene. This CDR3 is 16 amino acids long. V lost 0 bases to trimming and J lost 5 bases, with 16 bases between them. Germline CDR1 SGHTA, CDR2 FQGNSA. CDR3 DNA sequence: TGTGCCAGCAGCTTAGCGCAAGGTGGTGGATTATATGGCTACACCTTC. Protein sequence: CASSLAQGGGLYGYTF.

V is TRBV5-1 and J is TRBJ1-5; D might be TRBD1 (5 bases). V gave up 0 bases and J gave up 7 bases, with 17 bases separating them. CDR3 length equals 16 residues. Germline V lookup: CDR1 SGHRS, CDR2 YFSETQ. In nucleotides, the CDR3 is TGCGCCAGCAGCTTGGACCCCGGGGGGGACCGGCAGCCCCAGCATTTT. It yields the protein CASSLDPGGDRQPQHF.

V is TRBV7-2 and J is TRBJ2-1; TRBD1 is a possible D gene (6 bases). The V gene's germline CDR1 is SGHTA and CDR2 FQGNSA. Trimming took 6 bases from V and 2 from J, leaving 14 bases between them. The CDR3 is 15 residues long. CDR3 in DNA: TGTGCCAGCAGTCCCGAGGGGGTACCCTACAATGAGCAGTTCTTC. Encoded protein: CASSPEGVPYNEQFF. The whole variable domain, remainder taken from reference TRBV7-2 and TRBJ2-1, is GAGVSQSPSNKVTEKGKDVELRCDPISGHTALYWYRQSLGQGLEFLIYFQGNSAPDKSGLPSDRFSAERTGGSVSTLTIQRTQQEDSAVYLCASSPEGVPYNEQFFGPGTRLTVL.

The V and J genes are TRBV5-8 and TRBJ2-2; perhaps D is TRBD1 or TRBD2 (6 bases each). The CDR3 length is 15 residues. With 4 bases removed from V and 4 bases from J, the gap between germline ends came to 14 bases. Germline values: CDR1 SGHTS, CDR2 YDEGEE. The CDR3 reads CASSRGRGPTGELFF. The CDR3 coding sequence is TGTGCCAGCAGCCGGGGACGGGGGCCCACCGGGGAGCTGTTTTTT.

The chain couples TRBV6-6 to TRBJ1-1; D may be TRBD1 (5 bases). The CDR3 contains 15 residues. V was trimmed by 6 bases and J by 1 base, leaving 15 bases between them. From germline, CDR1 is MNHNY and CDR2 SVGAGI (reference sequence). CDR3 bases: TGTGCCAGCAGCCGCCGCGGGACGGAGAACACTGAAGCTTTCTTT. Its translation is CASSRRGTENTEAFF.

The rearrangement joins TRBV6-5 to TRBJ1-4, with a tentative D call TRBD1 (5 bases). Germline loops: CDR1 MNHEY, CDR2 SVGAGI. The CDR3 consists of 14 residues. The V and J ends lost 6 bases and 7 bases respectively, with 15 bases between them. DNA for the CDR3: TGTGCCAGCAGCCGCAGGGTATATGGTGAAAAACTGTTTTTT. This translates into CASSRRVYGEKLFF.

The DNA for the CDR3 is TGTGCCAGCAGTTTGACCGCCACCCACTACGAGCAGTACTTC. Its translation: CASSLTATHYEQYF. The V and J genes are TRBV2 and TRBJ2-7; D is unresolved. V was clipped by 5 bases and J by 3 bases, with 14 bases between them. CDR1 and CDR2 from the germline V gene are SNHLY and FYNNEI. The CDR3 totals 14 residues.

This clone was seen a handful of times. This chain joins TRBV2 and TRBJ1-1, with D perhaps matching TRBD1 (5 bases). This CDR3 comprises 14 residues. Germline CDR1 is SNHLY and CDR2 is FYNNEI. The germline V and J ends were trimmed by 8 bases and 1 base, with 14 bases remaining between them. In DNA form, the CDR3 reads TGTGCCAGCCGACCTGGGGGGGGGAACACTGAAGCTTTCTTT. Translating it yields CASRPGGGNTEAFF.

The V and J genes are TRBV5-1 and TRBJ1-6; D unresolved. Looked up from germline, CDR1 is SGHRS and CDR2 is YFSETQ. This CDR3 comprises 16 residues. V was clipped by 0 bases and J by 8 bases, with 15 bases between them. CDR3 coding DNA: TGCGCCAGCAGCTTGGCCGTGAACGTCGGGGATTCACCCCTCCACTTT. Its translation: CASSLAVNVGDSPLHF.

The V and J genes are TRBV7-2 and TRBJ2-4; D may be TRBD2 (5 bases). Germline CDR1 is SGHTA and CDR2 is FQGNSA. Trimming shortened V by 0 bases and J by 5 bases, and 17 bases separated the two germline ends. This CDR3 spans 17 amino acids. The CDR3 nucleotides are TGTGCCAGCAGCTTAGCCCCCCCCGCGAGCGGAGAAAACATTCAGTACTTC. Protein sequence: CASSLAPPASGENIQYF.

The V gene is TRBV29-1, the J gene TRBJ1-1; no definite D call. V was cut by 7 bases and J by 1 base, with 16 bases left in between. CDR1 is SQVTM, CDR2 ANQGSEA, per germline. The CDR3 extends over 14 amino acids. The chain's CDR3 is CSGRVLLRNTEAFF. The CDR3 DNA reads TGCAGCGGACGGGTGTTATTGAGGAACACTGAAGCTTTCTTT. Combining the CDR3 with reference TRBV29-1 and TRBJ1-1 gives the whole variable domain SAVISQKPSRDICQRGTSLTIQCQVDSQVTMMFWYRQQPGQSLTLIATANQGSEATYESGFVIDKFPISRPNLTFSTLTVSNMSPEDSSIYLCSGRVLLRNTEAFFGQGTRLTVV.

Only one count was recorded for this clone. The chain is built from TRBV29-1 and TRBJ1-2; 7 bases align to TRBD1. The V segment lost 3 bases and the J segment 6 bases; nucleotides outside the gene matches: 7. Germline-derived CDR1 and CDR2 are SQVTM and ANQGSEA. This CDR3 comprises 13 residues. CDR3 protein: CSVEARGDDGYTF. CDR3 coding DNA: TGCAGCGTTGAGGCCAGGGGGGATGATGGCTACACCTTC.

This clone was seen a handful of times. The V call is TRBV7-9, the J call TRBJ1-2; D is perhaps TRBD1 (5 bases). This CDR3 is 15 amino acids long. Trimming left V 1 base short and J 6 bases short, with 15 bases between. Per germline, CDR1 SEHNR and CDR2 FQNEAQ (reference sequence). DNA for the CDR3: TGTGCCAGCAGCTTAGATAGGTGGCAGGACAATGGCTACACCTTC. Translating it yields CASSLDRWQDNGYTF.

There are a few counts of this clone. The J gene is TRBJ1-6, the V gene TRBV6-1; D not resolved. The V end was cut by 5 bases, the J end by 7 bases, with 12 bases between. Germline V CDR1 and CDR2: MNHNS, SASEGT. This CDR3 has 14 residues. CDR3 sequence (DNA): TGTGCCAGCAGTAAATATACAGCGAATTCACCCCTCCACTTT. It specifies CASSKYTANSPLHF.

In DNA, the CDR3 is TGCGCCAGCAGTGAAGCAGGGATAAACGAGCAGTACGTC. As protein: CASSEAGINEQYV. The genes are TRBV10-2 and TRBJ2-7; perhaps TRBD1 as D (5 bases). The CDR3 totals 13 residues. CDR1 WSHSY and CDR2 SAAADI come from the germline V gene. V gave up 3 bases and J gave up 5 bases, with 11 bases separating them.

This clone was detected only a few times. The chain combines TRBV4-3 with TRBJ2-2; D may be TRBD1 (5 bases). The CDR3 has 16 amino acids. Germline values: CDR1 LGHNA, CDR2 YSLEER. Between the trimmed V and J ends, which lost 0 bases and 3 bases, there was a span of 11 bases. CDR3 sequence (DNA): TGCGCCAGCAGCCAAGATCTATCCAGGGACACCGGGGAGCTGTTTTTT. Its protein product is CASSQDLSRDTGELFF.

This clone has only a few counts. The CDR3, as DNA: TGTGCCAGCAGTTTACTTAACAGGTTAGGTTCACCCCTCCACTTT. It translates to CASSLLNRLGSPLHF. J is TRBJ1-6 and V is TRBV27; possibly TRBD1 for D (5 bases). This CDR3 spans 15 amino acids. Germline V gene data show CDR1 as MNHEY and CDR2 as SMNVEV (reference sequence). The V gene lost 2 bases and the J gene lost 9 bases, with 14 bases spanning the gap.

J is TRBJ1-6 and V is TRBV4-1, with 9 nucleotides matching TRBD1. V shed 3 bases and J 8 bases; nucleotides not matched to a gene: 5. The CDR3 consists of 15 residues. Germline V CDR1 and CDR2: MGHRA, YSYEKL. For the CDR3, the DNA is TGCGCCAGCAGCCAGTCCGGGACAGGGTATTCACCCCTCCACTTT. Its translation: CASSQSGTGYSPLHF.

This clone was seen a single time. An end of the junction differs from the germline gene, which may be a read error. The chain couples TRBV5-5 to TRBJ1-1, with D uncertain. CDR3 length: 13 residues. Germline CDR1 reads SGHKS; CDR2 reads YYEKEE (reference sequence). The CDR3, as DNA: TGCGCCAGCAGCCAAGATTGGGACACTGAAGCTTTCTTT. Its protein product is CASSQDWDTEAFF.

Judged by abundance, this clone is medium-sized (0.01 to 0.1%). V is TRBV5-6 and J is TRBJ2-5, with D unresolved. Deletions cut 0 bases from V and 6 bases from J, with 12 bases between. This CDR3 contains 14 residues. Germline V gene lookup returns CDR1 SGHDT and CDR2 YYEEEE. The DNA of the CDR3 is TGTGCCAGCAGCTTGGCCGCCGGGCGGAAGACCCAGTACTTC. Protein: CASSLAAGRKTQYF.

There are a few counts of this clone. The rearrangement joins TRBV7-9 to TRBJ1-2; 7 positions agree with TRBD1. CDR1 SEHNR and CDR2 FQNEAQ come from the germline V gene (reference sequence). The junction had 9 bases not matched to a gene; V was cut back by 5 bases and J by 6 bases. The CDR3 is 14 amino acids. The CDR3 protein is CASSALQGVDGYTF. CDR3 DNA: TGTGCCAGCAGCGCACTGCAGGGGGTAGATGGCTACACCTTC.

The rearrangement joins TRBV4-1 to TRBJ1-6; TRBD1 matches 8 bases. CDR3 length: 17 amino acids. Germline assignment: CDR1 MGHRA and CDR2 YSYEKL. The junction had 9 bases not matched to a gene; V was cut back by 1 base and J by 7 bases. The CDR3 reads CASSQGTGIFLNSPLHF. The CDR3 DNA is TGCGCCAGCAGCCAAGGGACAGGGATTTTCTTAAATTCACCCCTCCACTTT.

V gene TRBV2 combines with J gene TRBJ1-2; 8 bases line up with TRBD1. Germline CDR1 reads SNHLY; CDR2 reads FYNNEI. The CDR3 is 14 residues long. With V trimmed by 6 bases and J by 4 bases, 7 bases remained unmatched. The CDR3 protein is CASRRLGQVYGYTF. The CDR3 nucleotides read TGTGCCAGCAGGAGGCTGGGACAGGTCTATGGCTACACCTTC. Combining the CDR3 with reference TRBV2 and TRBJ1-2 gives the whole variable domain EPEVTQTPSHQVTQMGQEVILRCVPISNHLYFYWYRQILGQKVEFLVSFYNNEISEKSEIFDDQFSVERPDGSNFTLKIRSTKLEDSAMYFCASRRLGQVYGYTFGSGTRLTVV.

V usage is TRBV5-1 and J usage is TRBJ2-3; D is uncertain. Germline V CDR1 and CDR2: SGHRS, YFSETQ. V lost 0 bases, J lost 6 bases, and 2 bases lay in between. The CDR3 extends over 11 amino acids. CDR3 DNA sequence: TGCGCCAGCAGCTTGGTGGATACGCAGTATTTT. This translates into CASSLVDTQYF.

The CDR3 protein is CASSTTSSLGAFF. CDR3 DNA: TGTGCCAGCAGCACAACGTCCAGTCTTGGGGCTTTCTTT. This rearrangement joins TRBV7-9 to TRBJ1-1; D uncertain. The germline V and J ends were trimmed by 5 bases and 11 bases, with 18 bases remaining between them. Germline V gene sequence: CDR1 SEHNR, CDR2 FQNEAQ (reference sequence). The CDR3 is 13 amino acids.